Presented here are 18 T cell receptor beta chains from one specimen sequenced in a study of blood T cell repertoires in COVID-19. Generated by immunoSEQ multiplex PCR, the TCRdb table keeps only in-frame clones and is missing some. The sample has under 200,000 clones; roughly 85% are singletons. Sequences were obtained from peripheral blood. The receptor source for this set is a man between 40 and 49 years old with acute or convalescent COVID-19.

This clone was observed a handful of times. The rearrangement uses TRBV30 and TRBJ1-5; 8 bases line up with TRBD1. This CDR3 spans 13 amino acids. Trimming removed 5 bases from V and 7 bases from J; junction bases left unmatched: 7. Germline V gene lookup returns CDR1 GTSNPN and CDR2 SVGIG (reference sequence). This CDR3 reads CAWSSGGEQPQHF. CDR3 in DNA: TGTGCCTGGTCCTCAGGGGGCGAACAGCCCCAGCATTTT.

V is TRBV6-5 and J is TRBJ1-3; D ambiguous. CDR3 length equals 16 residues. Trimming removed 4 bases at V and 0 bases at J, with 13 bases between. Germline-derived CDR1 and CDR2 are MNHEY and SVGAGI. This chain's CDR3 is CASSFNGLTSGNTIYF. In DNA form, the CDR3 reads TGTGCCAGCAGTTTTAATGGGCTTACCTCTGGAAACACCATATATTTT.

The chain uses TRBV6-1 and TRBJ1-5; D ambiguous. V was shortened by 0 bases and J by 4 bases, with 7 bases between the two germline ends. Germline CDR1 and CDR2: MNHNS and SASEGT. There are 14 residues in the CDR3. The CDR3 spells CASSEAIVNQPQHF. The CDR3, as DNA: TGTGCCAGCAGTGAAGCGATAGTAAATCAGCCCCAGCATTTT.

The CDR3 here is CASSTRPGGDTIYF. DNA for the CDR3: TGCGCCAGCAGCACCCGACCCGGCGGCGACACCATATATTTT. This rearrangement joins TRBV4-1 to TRBJ1-3, with D unresolved. V lost 5 bases and J 8 bases, leaving 16 bases between the germline ends. The CDR3 is made up of 14 amino acids. Germline V CDR1 and CDR2: MGHRA, YSYEKL.

V gene TRBV13 combines with J gene TRBJ2-1; a weak D match, TRBD2 (5 bases). Germline lookup yields CDR1 PRHDT and CDR2 FYEKMQ (reference sequence). V shed 3 bases and J shed 0 bases, with 12 bases lying between them. The length of the CDR3 is 16 residues. CDR3 residues: CASSLNGISSYNEQFF. The CDR3 nucleotides are TGTGCCAGCAGCTTGAACGGGATTAGCTCCTACAATGAGCAGTTCTTC.

This sequence joins TRBV2 and TRBJ1-1; 7 positions match TRBD1. J gave up 4 bases and V 6 bases, and 8 bases lay outside the gene matches. Germline V gives CDR1 SNHLY, CDR2 FYNNEI. This CDR3 has 14 residues. CDR3 region: CASRDSGGPTEAFF. CDR3 sequence (DNA): TGTGCCAGCAGGGACTCAGGGGGGCCCACTGAAGCTTTCTTT. Based on the CDR3 plus reference TRBV2 and TRBJ1-1, the full variable domain is EPEVTQTPSHQVTQMGQEVILRCVPISNHLYFYWYRQILGQKVEFLVSFYNNEISEKSEIFDDQFSVERPDGSNFTLKIRSTKLEDSAMYFCASRDSGGPTEAFFGQGTRLTVV.

The chain employs TRBV7-8 and TRBJ2-1; TRBD2 matches at 10 bases. The CDR3 consists of 11 residues. Trimming took 5 bases from V and 15 from J; bases not matched to a gene: 4. CDR1 is SGHVS, CDR2 FQNEAQ, per germline. The CDR3 loop is CASSPAGGLFF. For the CDR3, the DNA is TGTGCCAGCAGCCCAGCGGGGGGGCTGTTCTTC.

The chain links TRBV19 to TRBJ2-1; 9 positions agree with TRBD2. This CDR3 region has 15 residues. After removal of 6 bases from V and 5 bases from J, the junction contained 8 bases not matched to a gene. CDR1 LNHDA and CDR2 SQIVND come from the germline V gene (reference sequence). The CDR3: CASSQRGAGDNEQFF. CDR3 nucleotides: TGTGCCAGTAGCCAGCGGGGGGCCGGGGACAATGAGCAGTTCTTC. Using reference TRBV19 and TRBJ2-1 for the parts outside the CDR3, the full variable domain is DGGITQSPKYLFRKEGQNVTLSCEQNLNHDAMYWYRQDPGQGLRLIYYSQIVNDFQKGDIAEGYSVSREKKESFPLTVTSAQKNPTAFYLCASSQRGAGDNEQFFGPGTRLTVL.

V usage is TRBV11-2 and J usage is TRBJ1-1, with a weak D call TRBD1 (5 bases). This CDR3 contains 13 residues. Per the germline V gene, CDR1 is SGHAT and CDR2 is FQNNGV. V was pared by 4 bases and J by 1 base, with 7 bases between. CDR3 coding DNA: TGTGCCAGCAGCTCGACAGCGAACACTGAAGCTTTCTTT. Residues: CASSSTANTEAFF.

V and J are TRBV4-3 and TRBJ1-4, with 9 bases identical to TRBD1. The CDR3 length is 14 residues. CDR1 is LGHNA, CDR2 YSLEER, per germline. V gave up 1 base and J gave up 6 bases; unmatched junction bases: 0. Here the CDR3 DNA reads TGCGCCAGCAGCCAAGGACAGGGGGATGAAAAACTGTTTTTT. It translates to CASSQGQGDEKLFF.

This clone was recorded once. CDR3 region: CASTTGSDGYTF. The DNA for the CDR3 is TGTGCCAGCACCACAGGGTCCGATGGCTACACCTTC. The chain combines TRBV27 with TRBJ1-2; possible D gene TRBD1, 6 bases. V was cut by 7 bases and J by 6 bases, with 12 bases left in between. From germline, CDR1 is MNHEY and CDR2 SMNVEV (reference sequence). CDR3 size: 12 residues.

This clone was detected only a few times. CDR3 in DNA: TGTGCCAGCAGCCAGATCCAGCCGGGGAATGAGCAGTTCTTC. Residues: CASSQIQPGNEQFF. The J gene is TRBJ2-1, the V gene TRBV3-1 (or the pseudogene TRBV3-2); the D gene is possibly TRBD2 (5 bases). CDR3 length: 14 amino acids. Trimming pared 3 bases from V and 7 bases from J, leaving 13 bases between. Germline loops: CDR1 LGHDT, CDR2 YNNKEL (reference sequence).

This chain uses TRBV10-3 with TRBJ1-2; no firm D call. Between the trimmed V and J ends, which lost 7 bases and 3 bases, there was a span of 15 bases. This CDR3 has 14 residues. Germline V gene sequence: CDR1 ENHRY, CDR2 SYGVKD. The DNA for the CDR3 is TGTGCCATCACCCCGGGTGGGAGGGACTATGGCTACACCTTC. Translating gives CAITPGGRDYGYTF.

V is TRBV9 and J is TRBJ2-1; TRBD2 might be the D (7 bases). The CDR3 totals 14 residues. From germline, CDR1 is SGDLS and CDR2 YYNGEE. Deletions cut 4 bases from V and 4 bases from J, with 12 bases between. The CDR3 DNA reads TGTGCCAGCAGCACAGGGACTACTTACAATGAGCAGTTCTTC. Translated, it gives CASSTGTTYNEQFF.

This clone was seen only a few times. The gene calls are TRBV27 and TRBJ1-2, with D unresolved. CDR1 is MNHEY, CDR2 SMNVEV, per germline (reference sequence). The CDR3 extends over 16 amino acids. The V and J ends lost 0 bases and 8 bases respectively, with 19 bases between them. The CDR3 loop is CASSLSGGERAWGYTF. The CDR3 nucleotides are TGTGCCAGCAGTTTATCGGGTGGGGAGAGGGCGTGGGGCTACACCTTC.

This chain joins TRBV12-3 or TRBV12-4 and TRBJ1-1; a weak D match, TRBD1 (5 bases). V lost 3 bases to trimming and J lost 7 bases, with 9 bases between them. The CDR3 has 12 amino acids. The CDR3 region has the DNA TGTGCCAGCAGTTTGAGCAGGGTTGAAGCTTTCTTT. The encoded protein is CASSLSRVEAFF.

In the case of this clone: Sequence at one end of the junction differs from germline and may be a read error. The chain employs TRBV4-2 and TRBJ2-7, with 8 bases fitting TRBD2. This CDR3 region has 16 residues. Germline V lookup: CDR1 LGHNA, CDR2 YNFKEQ. The CDR3 region is CASSKERSGGTYEQYF. DNA for the CDR3: TGTGCCAGCAGCAAAGAGAGGAGCGGGGGCACCTACGAGCAGTACTTC.

This chain joins TRBV6-6 and TRBJ1-6; maybe TRBD1 (6 bases). V was pared by 5 bases and J by 7 bases, with 12 bases between. Per the germline V gene, CDR1 is MNHNY and CDR2 is SVGAGI (reference sequence). This CDR3 has 14 amino acids. The CDR3 loop reads CASSTGRGNSPLHF. CDR3 DNA sequence: TGTGCCAGCAGTACAGGGAGGGGAAATTCACCCCTCCACTTT.